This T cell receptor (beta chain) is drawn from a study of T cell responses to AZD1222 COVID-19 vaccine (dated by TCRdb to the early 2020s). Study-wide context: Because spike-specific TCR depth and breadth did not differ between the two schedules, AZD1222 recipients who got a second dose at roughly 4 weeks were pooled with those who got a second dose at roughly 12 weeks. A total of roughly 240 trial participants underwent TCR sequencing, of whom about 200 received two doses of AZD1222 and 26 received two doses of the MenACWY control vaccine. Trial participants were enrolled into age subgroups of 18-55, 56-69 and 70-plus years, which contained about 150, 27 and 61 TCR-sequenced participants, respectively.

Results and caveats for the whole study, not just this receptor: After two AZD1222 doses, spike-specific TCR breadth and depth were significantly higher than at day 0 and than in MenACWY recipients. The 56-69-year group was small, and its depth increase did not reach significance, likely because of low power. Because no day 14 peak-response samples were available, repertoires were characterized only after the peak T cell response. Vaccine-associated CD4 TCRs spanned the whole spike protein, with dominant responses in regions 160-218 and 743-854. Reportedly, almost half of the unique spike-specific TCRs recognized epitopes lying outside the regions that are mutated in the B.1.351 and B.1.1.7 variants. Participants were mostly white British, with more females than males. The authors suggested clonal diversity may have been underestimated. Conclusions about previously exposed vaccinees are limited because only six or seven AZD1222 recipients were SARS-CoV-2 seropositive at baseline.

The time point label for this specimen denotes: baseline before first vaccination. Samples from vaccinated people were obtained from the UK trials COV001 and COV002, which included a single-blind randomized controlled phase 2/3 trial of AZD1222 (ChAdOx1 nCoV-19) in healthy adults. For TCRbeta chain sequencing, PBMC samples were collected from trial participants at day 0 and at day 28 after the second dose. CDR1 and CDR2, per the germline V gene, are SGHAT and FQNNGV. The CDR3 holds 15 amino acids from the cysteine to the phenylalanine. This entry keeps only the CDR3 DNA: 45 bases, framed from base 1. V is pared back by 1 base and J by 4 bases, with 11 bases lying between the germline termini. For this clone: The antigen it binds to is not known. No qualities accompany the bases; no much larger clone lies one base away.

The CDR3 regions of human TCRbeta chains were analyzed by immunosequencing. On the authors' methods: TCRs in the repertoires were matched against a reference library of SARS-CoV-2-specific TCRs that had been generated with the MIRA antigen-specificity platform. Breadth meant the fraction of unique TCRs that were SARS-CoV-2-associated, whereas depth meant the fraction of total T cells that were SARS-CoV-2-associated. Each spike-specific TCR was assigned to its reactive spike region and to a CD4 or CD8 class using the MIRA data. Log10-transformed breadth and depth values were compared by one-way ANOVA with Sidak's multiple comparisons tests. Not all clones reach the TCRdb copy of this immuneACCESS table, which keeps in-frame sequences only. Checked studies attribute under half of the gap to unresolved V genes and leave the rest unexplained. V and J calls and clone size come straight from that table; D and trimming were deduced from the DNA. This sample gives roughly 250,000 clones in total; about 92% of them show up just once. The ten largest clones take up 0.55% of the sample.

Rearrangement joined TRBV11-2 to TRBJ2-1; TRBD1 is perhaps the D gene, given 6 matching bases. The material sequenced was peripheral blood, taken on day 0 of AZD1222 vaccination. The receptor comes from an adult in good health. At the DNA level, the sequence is TGTGCCAGCAGCTTAGGACAGGTTTTGTACAATGAGCAGTTCTTC. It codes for CASSLGQVLYNEQFF.